This is a list of T cell receptor beta chains from one sample in a study of shared clonotypes between healthy human individuals. This table comes from immunoSEQ multiplex PCR, and its TCRdb copy is limited to in-frame clones, with some not included. The sample carries about 2.2 million clones, 90% to 95% recorded once. Sequenced sample: naive CD8+ T cells from PBMCs. Receptor source: a man between 18 and 29 years old in good health. Some clones in this sample may be carry-over from other donors' samples. CDR3s leave out the opening cysteine and the closing phenylalanine or tryptophan. Fields, in order: CDR3 protein, J gene, D gene, V gene. A D gene is named only where the DNA matches it firmly.

ASSLNGAAYLHEKLF,TRBJ1-4,-,TRBV7-9
ASRKTGSLSYGYT,TRBJ1-2,TRBD1,TRBV28
ASSPLRTGVNTEAF,TRBJ1-1,TRBD1,TRBV4-1
ASSFDDSYEQY,TRBJ2-7,-,TRBV5-1
ASSFSGTNSGNTIY,TRBJ1-3,-,TRBV28
ASSVKMNTEAF,TRBJ1-1,-,TRBV28
ASSDLGRNTGELF,TRBJ2-2,-,TRBV2
ASSRGLGQPQH,TRBJ1-5,TRBD1,TRBV28
ASASLGEQY,TRBJ2-7,-,TRBV6-5
SARDPGDGYT,TRBJ1-2,-,TRBV29-1
ASSIGHQLGETQY,TRBJ2-5,-,TRBV11-2
ASSSTRDGSYNEQF,TRBJ2-1,-,TRBV7-9
ASSFVAGAYEQY,TRBJ2-7,-,TRBV27
ASSLSGTGGSYEQY,TRBJ2-7,TRBD1,TRBV27
ASSPPRFWEAF,TRBJ1-1,-,TRBV13
ASSLISQRGSSYNEQF,TRBJ2-1,TRBD2,TRBV7-3
ASSLVVNTIY,TRBJ1-3,-,TRBV11-2
ASSPSMDYEQY,TRBJ2-7,-,TRBV7-9
ASSGLRGAYEQY,TRBJ2-7,-,TRBV19
AISGTSGGYNEQF,TRBJ2-1,TRBD2,TRBV10-3
ASSLESGKIVDEQF,TRBJ2-1,-,TRBV7-6
ASSLGQGKLF,TRBJ1-4,TRBD1,TRBV7-9
SVDGGYEQY,TRBJ2-7,-,TRBV29-1
ASSLPGRGVRTQY,TRBJ2-5,TRBD2,TRBV11-2
SARLDTQY,TRBJ2-3,-,TRBV20-1
ALEDHSSGNTIY,TRBJ1-3,-,TRBV7-9
ASSESTLH,TRBJ1-6,-,TRBV2
ASNSRIAPTYEQY,TRBJ2-7,-,TRBV28
ASTRDREADTQY,TRBJ2-3,TRBD1,TRBV7-9
ASSEAQEGTDTGELF,TRBJ2-2,-,TRBV2
ASSPWTSGAYEQY,TRBJ2-7,TRBD2,TRBV5-1
ASSLRDTSSYEQY,TRBJ2-7,-,TRBV7-2
ASSTPGTGDKTEPYEQY,-,TRBD1,TRBV28
ASSPWGELH,TRBJ1-6,-,TRBV28
AISGLAKVGTGELF,TRBJ2-2,TRBD2,TRBV10-3
ASSLRVALKKRGETQY,TRBJ2-5,-,TRBV28
ASSQDGTGYEQY,TRBJ2-7,TRBD1,TRBV4-1
ASSMRYTGELF,TRBJ2-2,-,TRBV19
ASSVDGLAGDEQY,TRBJ2-7,TRBD2,TRBV9
ASSGQVGSYEQY,TRBJ2-7,-,TRBV6-5
ASSQGTSHSSYEQY,TRBJ2-7,-,TRBV4-3
ATSGPGPSSYEQY,TRBJ2-7,-,TRBV15
ASSLGQVLYEQY,TRBJ2-7,-,TRBV28
AIRISGGAGNEQF,TRBJ2-1,-,TRBV10-3
ASSLDWTGLNTEAF,TRBJ1-1,TRBD1,TRBV7-8
ASSSPRQGNTEAF,TRBJ1-1,TRBD1,TRBV6-5
ASSLGLNNEQF,TRBJ2-1,-,TRBV27
ASSFWGSGANVLT,TRBJ2-6,-,TRBV5-6
ASREPGTNEKLF,TRBJ1-4,-,TRBV2
ASSQLTRDRFGTQY,TRBJ2-5,-,TRBV4-1
ASSVGRVSTDTQY,TRBJ2-3,-,TRBV9